One and the same sample provided the 17 T cell receptor beta chains below, sequenced in a study of T-cell reconstitution after alpha-beta-depleted transplantation in children. A TCRbeta library incorporating unique molecular identifiers was prepared. Via MiXCR, TCRdb re-called the PCR reads, giving one row per CDR3 protein. The table records nearly 200,000 distinct CDR3 sequences, 6.3% of them present only once. Here the sequenced sample was PBMCs, taken before TCRalphabeta/CD19-depleted stem cell transplant. These receptors originate from a girl less than two years old with combined immunodeficiency, due to receive a stem cell transplant.

This clonotype was counted a few times. The chain couples TRBV7-3 to TRBJ2-1; D gene ambiguous. The germline V and J ends were trimmed by 1 base and 3 bases, with 7 bases remaining between them. CDR3 length: 14 amino acids. Germline V CDR1 and CDR2: SGHTA, FQGTGA. The CDR3 loop is CASSLRNSYNEQFF. The CDR3 region has the DNA TGTGCCAGCAGCTTAAGGAATAGCTACAATGAGCAGTTCTTC. Full variable domain (missing parts from reference TRBV7-3 and TRBJ2-1): GAGVSQTPSNKVTEKGKYVELRCDPISGHTALYWYRQSLGQGPEFLIYFQGTGAADDSGLPNDRFFAVRPEGSVSTLKIQRTERGDSAVYLCASSLRNSYNEQFFGPGTRLTVL.

This clonotype was seen repeatedly, ten times or more. This chain connects TRBV7-8 to TRBJ2-1; possible D gene TRBD1, 5 bases. V was trimmed by 0 bases and J by 7 bases, leaving 16 bases between them. The CDR3 loop spans 16 amino acids. CDR1 is SGHVS and CDR2 is FQNEAQ in the germline V gene. The CDR3 DNA reads as TGTGCCAGCAGCTTAGCTCCCACGTCACCAGGGAATGAGCAGTTCTTC. Amino acids: CASSLAPTSPGNEQFF.

This clonotype was observed at least ten times. The chain employs TRBV5-4 and TRBJ2-1, with TRBD1 identical over 8 bases. CDR3 length equals 16 residues. Germline lookup yields CDR1 SGHNT and CDR2 YYREEE (reference sequence). V shed 4 bases and J 1 base; nucleotides not matched to a gene: 7. The CDR3 DNA sequence: TGTGCCAGCAGCATATCAACAGGGGGGTCCTACAATGAGCAGTTCTTC. It is translated as CASSISTGGSYNEQFF.

This clonotype was seen at least ten times. This rearrangement joins TRBV4-2 to TRBJ2-5; TRBD1 is a possible D gene (5 bases). Looked up from germline, CDR1 is LGHNA and CDR2 is YNFKEQ. The CDR3 covers 14 residues. V was pared by 0 bases and J by 9 bases, with 14 bases between. The DNA of the CDR3 is TGTGCCAGCAGCCAAGAATGGGGCCTAGTGGCCCAGTACTTC. Its translation is CASSQEWGLVAQYF.

This clonotype was found many times. The chain joins TRBV7-6 to TRBJ2-1; TRBD2 agrees at 7 bases. This CDR3 comprises 15 residues. Germline V gives CDR1 SGHVS, CDR2 FNYEAQ. V dropped 5 bases and J dropped 1; count of bases not matched to a gene: 5. CDR3 in amino acids: CASSAIAGSYNEQFF. CDR3 nucleotide sequence: TGTGCCAGCAGCGCCATAGCGGGTTCCTACAATGAGCAGTTCTTC.

This clonotype was observed many times. The chain uses TRBV7-3 and TRBJ2-7; 10 nucleotides line up with TRBD2. The CDR3 covers 16 residues. The germline CDR1 and CDR2 sequences are SGHTA and FQGTGA. The V gene end was trimmed by 1 base and the J gene end by 6 bases; junction bases not matched to a gene: 9. This CDR3 reads CASSLNIRTSGTEQYF. CDR3 DNA sequence: TGTGCCAGCAGCTTAAATATTCGGACTAGCGGTACCGAGCAGTACTTC. Full variable domain (outside the CDR3, taken from reference TRBV7-3 and TRBJ2-7): GAGVSQTPSNKVTEKGKYVELRCDPISGHTALYWYRQSLGQGPEFLIYFQGTGAADDSGLPNDRFFAVRPEGSVSTLKIQRTERGDSAVYLCASSLNIRTSGTEQYFGPGTRLTVT.

This clonotype was seen repeatedly, ten times or more. The chain carries TRBV20-1 and TRBJ2-6, with 12 bases identical to TRBD2. The CDR3 is made up of 17 amino acids. The ends lost 2 bases at V and 4 bases at J; junction bases unmatched: 6. The germline V gene has CDR1 DFQATT and CDR2 SNEGSKA (reference sequence). The CDR3 DNA is TGCAGTGCTAGAAACCTAGCGGGAGGGCTCGGGGCCAACGTCCTGACTTTC. Protein product: CSARNLAGGLGANVLTF.

This clonotype has ten or more counts. The rearrangement links TRBV5-1 to TRBJ2-7; either TRBD1 or TRBD2 may fit D (5 bases each). Trimming left V 0 bases short and J 2 bases short, with 9 bases between. Per germline, CDR1 SGHRS and CDR2 YFSETQ. The CDR3 totals 14 residues. Here the CDR3 reads CASSLGDVPYEQYF. CDR3 bases: TGCGCCAGCAGCTTGGGGGACGTCCCCTACGAGCAGTACTTC.

The chain links TRBV10-3 to TRBJ2-5, with a possible D match to TRBD1 (6 bases). The CDR3 length is 15 residues. Germline V gene lookup returns CDR1 ENHRY and CDR2 SYGVKD. V was cut by 4 bases and J by 4 bases, with 16 bases left in between. CDR3 sequence (DNA): TGTGCCATCAGTGGGATTCAGGGGAGCGGAGAGACCCAGTACTTC. This sequence encodes CAISGIQGSGETQYF.

This clonotype was detected ten times or more. The chain links TRBV20-1 to TRBJ2-4, with D unresolved. The CDR3 has 15 residues. Per germline, CDR1 DFQATT and CDR2 SNEGSKA (reference sequence). V was clipped by 2 bases and J by 0 bases, with 11 bases between them. This CDR3 is CSARPQNVAKNIQYF. The CDR3 nucleotides read TGCAGTGCTAGACCCCAGAACGTAGCCAAAAACATTCAGTACTTC.

This clonotype came up many times. This rearrangement joins TRBV20-1 to TRBJ1-2; 7 positions match TRBD1. The CDR3 consists of 13 residues. Germline-derived CDR1 and CDR2 are DFQATT and SNEGSKA (reference sequence). The J segment lost 5 bases and the V segment lost 0 bases, leaving 3 bases of the junction unmatched. The chain's CDR3 is CSAREDREYGYTF. Here the CDR3 DNA reads TGCAGTGCTAGAGAAGACAGGGAATATGGCTACACCTTC.

This clonotype was counted many times. In nucleotides, the CDR3 is TGTGCCAGCAGTAACAGTAACTATGGCTACACCTTC. This gives the protein CASSNSNYGYTF. The J gene is TRBJ1-2, the V gene TRBV12-3 or TRBV12-4, with D hard to call. The germline V and J ends were trimmed by 5 bases and 1 base, with 5 bases remaining between them. This CDR3 spans 12 amino acids.

This clonotype was seen ten or more times. The rearrangement uses TRBV30 and TRBJ1-4, with TRBD1 matching 10 bases. V trimming: 3 bases; J trimming: 7 bases; junction bases outside the gene matches: 11. The CDR3 sequence is 16 residues long. Germline CDR1 is GTSNPN and CDR2 is SVGIG (reference sequence). The CDR3 nucleotides are TGTGCCTGGAGGAGACAGGGGGCGAGTAACAGTGAAAAACTGTTTTTT. Translated: CAWRRQGASNSEKLFF.

The sample holds many counts of this clonotype. The V call is TRBV29-1, the J call TRBJ2-1; TRBD2 agrees at 14 bases. The CDR3 length is 15 residues. Germline CDR1 and CDR2: SQVTM and ANQGSEA. Trimming at V came to 6 bases and at J to 2 bases, leaving 3 bases not matched to a gene. The CDR3 bases are TGCAGCGTCGAGACTAGCGGGAGGGCCTACAATGAGCAGTTCTTC. It codes for CSVETSGRAYNEQFF.

This clonotype showed up many times. The chain recombines TRBV5-1 with TRBJ2-2; no firm D call. Germline assignment: CDR1 SGHRS and CDR2 YFSETQ. The CDR3 runs to 13 residues. With 2 bases removed from V and 7 bases from J, the gap between germline ends came to 9 bases. This CDR3 reads CASSFSGFGELFF. The DNA for the CDR3 is TGCGCCAGCAGCTTCTCAGGTTTCGGGGAGCTGTTTTTT.

Note on this clonotype: With a much larger clone just one base away, this may be a read error. The rearrangement links TRBV12-3 or TRBV12-4 to TRBJ2-7, with D perhaps TRBD1 or TRBD2 (5 bases each). The CDR3 totals 17 residues. For the CDR3, the DNA is TGTGCCGGCAGTTTAAGTTTTGGGACGACAGCGTCTCGCGAGCAGTACTTC. It yields the protein CAGSLSFGTTASREQYF.

This clonotype was recorded many times. This chain joins TRBV5-1 and TRBJ2-5; 9 bases are shared with TRBD1. The length of the CDR3 is 15 residues. V dropped 6 bases and J dropped 5; count of bases not matched to a gene: 11. Germline CDR1 reads SGHRS; CDR2 reads YFSETQ. CDR3 in DNA: TGCGCCAGCACCCAACCGGGACAGGGCTACGAGACCCAGTACTTC. It yields the protein CASTQPGQGYETQYF.